The sequence of this TCR beta chain was determined in a study of regulatory T cells in long-lasting Graves disease. About the study: For a period under 3 months, newly diagnosed Graves' patients had taken antithyroid drugs.

This CDR3 has 15 residues. From germline, CDR1 is DFQATT and CDR2 SNEGSKA (reference sequence). Trimming cost V 0 bases and J 6 bases; bases outside gene matches: 7. The time point denotes: newly diagnosed GD, antithyroid drugs for less than 3 months. The TCR library used RNA extracted from PBMCs. This clonotype turned up a few times. The antigen remains undetermined. General study findings and limits: Persistent disease preferred TRBV28, TRBJ1-2 and TRBJ2-5; new disease, TRBV20-1 and TRBJ2-1.

With iRepertoire HTBI primers and Arm-PCR of CDR3 regions, TCR beta libraries were built. TCRdb passed the multiplex PCR reads through MiXCR, listing each CDR3 protein once. This sample has roughly 420,000 distinct CDR3 sequences, with 15% to 20% found just once. This sample also appeared in a second study, on T cells in Graves' hyperthyroidism and ophthalmopathy. This second study notes: Any patient presenting with uncontrolled infection, other autoimmune disease, pregnancy or lactation was left out. Thyroid ultrasound, orbital computed tomography, clinical symptoms, and serum thyroxine and TRAb underpinned diagnoses.

The source is a woman aged 30 to 39 with Graves disease. The sample in question was peripheral blood mononuclear cells (PBMCs), obtained at new diagnosis, from a patient treated with antithyroid drugs. J is TRBJ2-2 and V is TRBV20-1, with 7 bases matching TRBD2. The CDR3, as DNA: TGCAGTGCTAGAGATAGTGCGGGAGTCTCCGGGGAGCTGTTTTTT. Residues: CSARDSAGVSGELFF.